The clone carrying this T cell receptor (beta chain) turned up a few times. This specimen comes from a study of patients and donors after allogeneic stem cell transplantation. TCRdb itself ran the RT-PCR reads through MiXCR, one entry per CDR3 protein. The table records some 880,000 distinct CDR3 sequences, approximately 19% of them present only once. The source of this sequence is a human donor who was either an allogeneic HSCT recipient or a stem cell or donor lymphocyte infusion donor (not recorded which). It is not recorded whose cells these are; they may come from a transplant donor. Source material: blood, either unsorted or a sorted T cell fraction (not recorded which).

The CDR3 DNA follows: TGTGCCACCAGTGCCGGGCAGACCACTTTGGGCGATCAGCCCCAGCATTTT. Amino acids: CATSAGQTTLGDQPQHF. This chain connects TRBV24-1 to TRBJ1-5; D is undetermined. Germline loops: CDR1 KGHDR, CDR2 SFDVKD. The CDR3 totals 17 residues. The ends were cut back, 5 bases at V and 5 bases at J, with 21 bases in the middle.